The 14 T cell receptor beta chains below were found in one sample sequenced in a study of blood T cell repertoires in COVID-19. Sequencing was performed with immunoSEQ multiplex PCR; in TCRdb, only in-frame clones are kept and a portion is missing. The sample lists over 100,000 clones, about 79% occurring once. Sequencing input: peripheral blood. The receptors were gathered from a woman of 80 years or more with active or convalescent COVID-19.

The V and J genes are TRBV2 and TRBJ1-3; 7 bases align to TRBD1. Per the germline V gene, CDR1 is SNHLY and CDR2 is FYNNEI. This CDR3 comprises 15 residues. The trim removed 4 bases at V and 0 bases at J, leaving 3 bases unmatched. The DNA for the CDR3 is TGTGCCAGCAGTGTGGGACAGTTCTCTGGAAACACCATATATTTT. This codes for CASSVGQFSGNTIYF.

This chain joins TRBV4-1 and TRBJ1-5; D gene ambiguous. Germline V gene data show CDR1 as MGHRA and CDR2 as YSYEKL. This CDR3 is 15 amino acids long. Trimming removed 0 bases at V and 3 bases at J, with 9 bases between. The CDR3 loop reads CASSQEGGDNQPQHF. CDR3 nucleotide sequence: TGCGCCAGCAGCCAAGAAGGCGGGGACAATCAGCCCCAGCATTTT.

CDR3 nucleotides: TGTGCCAGCAGCTTACCAACCTTTCCGGGTCAACGGGGCACTGAAGCTTTCTTT. Amino acids: CASSLPTFPGQRGTEAFF. V gene TRBV5-5 combines with J gene TRBJ1-1; D gene unclear. Germline lookup yields CDR1 SGHKS and CDR2 YYEKEE (reference sequence). The CDR3 contains 18 residues. The V end lost 2 bases, the J end lost 4 bases, and 24 bases lay between the germline ends.

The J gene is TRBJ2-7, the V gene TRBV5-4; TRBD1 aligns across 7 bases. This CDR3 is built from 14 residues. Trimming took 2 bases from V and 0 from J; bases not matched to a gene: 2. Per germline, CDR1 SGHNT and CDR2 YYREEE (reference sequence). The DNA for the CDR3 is TGTGCCAGCAGCTTACAGGGGAACTCCTACGAGCAGTACTTC. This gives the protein CASSLQGNSYEQYF.

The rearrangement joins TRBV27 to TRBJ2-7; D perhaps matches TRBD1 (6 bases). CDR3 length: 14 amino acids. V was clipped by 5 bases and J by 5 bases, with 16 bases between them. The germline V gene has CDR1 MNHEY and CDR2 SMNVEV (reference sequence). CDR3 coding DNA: TGTGCCAGCAGTGCTATGAACAGGGTCCACGAGCAGTACTTC. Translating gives CASSAMNRVHEQYF.

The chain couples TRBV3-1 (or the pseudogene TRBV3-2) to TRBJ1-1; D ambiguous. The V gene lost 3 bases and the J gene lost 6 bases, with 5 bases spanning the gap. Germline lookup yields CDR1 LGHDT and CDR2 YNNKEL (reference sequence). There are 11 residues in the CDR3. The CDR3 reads CASSQRSEAFF. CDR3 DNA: TGTGCCAGCAGCCAGCGTTCTGAAGCTTTCTTT.

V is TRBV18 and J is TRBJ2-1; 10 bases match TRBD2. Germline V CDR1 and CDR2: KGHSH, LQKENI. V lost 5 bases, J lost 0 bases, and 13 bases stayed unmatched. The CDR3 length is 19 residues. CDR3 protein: CASSTSGTSAQSSYNEQFF. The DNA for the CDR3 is TGTGCCAGCTCAACTTCCGGGACTAGCGCCCAGAGCTCCTACAATGAGCAGTTCTTC.

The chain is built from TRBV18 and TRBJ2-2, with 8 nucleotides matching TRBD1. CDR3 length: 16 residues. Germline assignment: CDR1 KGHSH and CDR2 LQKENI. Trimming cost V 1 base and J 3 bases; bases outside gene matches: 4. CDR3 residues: CASSPRQGADTGELFF. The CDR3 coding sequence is TGTGCCAGCTCACCACGCCAGGGGGCGGACACCGGGGAGCTGTTTTTT.

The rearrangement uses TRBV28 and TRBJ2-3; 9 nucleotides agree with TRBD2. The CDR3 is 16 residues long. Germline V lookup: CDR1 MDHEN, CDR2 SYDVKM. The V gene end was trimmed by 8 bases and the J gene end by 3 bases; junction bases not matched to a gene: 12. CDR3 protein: CASGIAGASETDTQYF. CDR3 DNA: TGTGCCAGCGGAATAGCGGGAGCTTCGGAGACAGATACGCAGTATTTT.

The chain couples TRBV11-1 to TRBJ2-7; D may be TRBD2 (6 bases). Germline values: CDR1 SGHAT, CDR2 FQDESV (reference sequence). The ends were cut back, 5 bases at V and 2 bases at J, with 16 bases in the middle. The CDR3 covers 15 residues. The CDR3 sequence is CASSVDIAAPYEQYF. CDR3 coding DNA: TGTGCCAGCAGCGTGGATATAGCGGCACCCTACGAGCAGTACTTC. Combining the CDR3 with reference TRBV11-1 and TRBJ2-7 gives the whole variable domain EAEVAQSPRYKITEKSQAVAFWCDPISGHATLYWYRQILGQGPELLVQFQDESVVDDSQLPKDRFSAERLKGVDSTLKIQPAELGDSAMYLCASSVDIAAPYEQYFGPGTRLTVT.

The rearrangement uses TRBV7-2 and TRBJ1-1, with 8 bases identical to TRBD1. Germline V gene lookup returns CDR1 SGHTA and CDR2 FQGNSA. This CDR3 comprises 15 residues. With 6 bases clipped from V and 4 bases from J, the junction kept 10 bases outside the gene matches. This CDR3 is CASRGRSGGGTEAFF. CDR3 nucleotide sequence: TGTGCCAGCAGGGGGAGATCAGGGGGCGGCACTGAAGCTTTCTTT. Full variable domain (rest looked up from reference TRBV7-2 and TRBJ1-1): GAGVSQSPSNKVTEKGKDVELRCDPISGHTALYWYRQSLGQGLEFLIYFQGNSAPDKSGLPSDRFSAERTGGSVSTLTIQRTQQEDSAVYLCASRGRSGGGTEAFFGQGTRLTVV.

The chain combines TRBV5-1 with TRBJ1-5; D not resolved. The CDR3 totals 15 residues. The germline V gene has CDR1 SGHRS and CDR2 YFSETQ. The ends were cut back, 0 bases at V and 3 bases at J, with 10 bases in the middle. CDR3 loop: CASSLDSLHNQPQHF. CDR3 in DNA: TGCGCCAGCAGCTTGGACAGTCTCCACAATCAGCCCCAGCATTTT. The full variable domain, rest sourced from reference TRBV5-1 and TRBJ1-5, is KAGVTQTPRYLIKTRGQQVTLSCSPISGHRSVSWYQQTPGQGLQFLFEYFSETQRNKGNFPGRFSGRQFSNSRSEMNVSTLELGDSALYLCASSLDSLHNQPQHFGDGTRLSIL.

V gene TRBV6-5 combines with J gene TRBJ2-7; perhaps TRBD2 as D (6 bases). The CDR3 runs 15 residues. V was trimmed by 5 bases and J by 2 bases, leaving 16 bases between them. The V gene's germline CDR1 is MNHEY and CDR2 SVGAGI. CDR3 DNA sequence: TGTGCCAGCAGTAAGAGGAGGGAAACTCCCTACGAGCAGTACTTC. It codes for CASSKRRETPYEQYF.

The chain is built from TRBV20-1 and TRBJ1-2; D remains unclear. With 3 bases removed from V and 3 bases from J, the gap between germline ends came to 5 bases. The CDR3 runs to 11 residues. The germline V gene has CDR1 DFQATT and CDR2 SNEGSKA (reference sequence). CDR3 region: CSASGDYGYTF. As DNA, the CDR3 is TGCAGTGCTAGCGGGGACTATGGCTACACCTTC.